This T cell receptor (beta chain) derives from a study of blood T cell repertoires in COVID-19. Looking at the study overall: The United States, Italy and Spain supplied acute and convalescent COVID-19 samples. T cells, B-cell-depleted T cells, or PBMCs supplied cDNA or gDNA.

There are 14 residues in the CDR3. Per the germline V gene, CDR1 is SEHNR and CDR2 is FQNEAQ (reference sequence). Unmatched junction bases numbered 9, after V lost 5 bases and J lost 5 bases. Authors' processing steps: Cell counts per sample came from amplifying reference gene primers. Clones were read by immunoSEQ multiplex PCR, and TCRdb kept only the in-frame ones, dropping some. For V, J and clone size, that table is used; D and trimming come from the DNA. The sample gives 230,000 or so clones, approximately 80% of which show up once; about 1.5% is in the top ten. The TCR comes from a woman between 40 and 50 years old who had recovered from COVID-19. What was sequenced was peripheral blood. V gene TRBV7-9 combines with J gene TRBJ2-7, with 7 bases lining up with TRBD2. The CDR3 DNA sequence: TGTGCCAGCAGCACTAGCGCCCAGCCCAACGAGCAGTACTTC. Its protein is CASSTSAQPNEQYF.